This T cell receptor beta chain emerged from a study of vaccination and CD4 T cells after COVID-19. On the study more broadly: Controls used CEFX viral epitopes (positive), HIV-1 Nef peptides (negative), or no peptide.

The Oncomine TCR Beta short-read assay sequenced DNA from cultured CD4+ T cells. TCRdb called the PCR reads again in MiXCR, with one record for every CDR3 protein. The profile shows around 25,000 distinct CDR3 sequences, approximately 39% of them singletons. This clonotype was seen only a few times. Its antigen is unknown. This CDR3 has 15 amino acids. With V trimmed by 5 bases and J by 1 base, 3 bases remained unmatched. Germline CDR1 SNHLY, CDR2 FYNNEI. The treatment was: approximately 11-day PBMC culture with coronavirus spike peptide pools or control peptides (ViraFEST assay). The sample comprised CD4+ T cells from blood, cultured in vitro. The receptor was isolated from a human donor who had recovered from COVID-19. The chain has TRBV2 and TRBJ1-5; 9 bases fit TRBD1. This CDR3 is CASSWGQGSNQPQHF. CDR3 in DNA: TGTGCCAGCAGTTGGGGACAGGGCAGCAATCAGCCCCAGCATTTT.